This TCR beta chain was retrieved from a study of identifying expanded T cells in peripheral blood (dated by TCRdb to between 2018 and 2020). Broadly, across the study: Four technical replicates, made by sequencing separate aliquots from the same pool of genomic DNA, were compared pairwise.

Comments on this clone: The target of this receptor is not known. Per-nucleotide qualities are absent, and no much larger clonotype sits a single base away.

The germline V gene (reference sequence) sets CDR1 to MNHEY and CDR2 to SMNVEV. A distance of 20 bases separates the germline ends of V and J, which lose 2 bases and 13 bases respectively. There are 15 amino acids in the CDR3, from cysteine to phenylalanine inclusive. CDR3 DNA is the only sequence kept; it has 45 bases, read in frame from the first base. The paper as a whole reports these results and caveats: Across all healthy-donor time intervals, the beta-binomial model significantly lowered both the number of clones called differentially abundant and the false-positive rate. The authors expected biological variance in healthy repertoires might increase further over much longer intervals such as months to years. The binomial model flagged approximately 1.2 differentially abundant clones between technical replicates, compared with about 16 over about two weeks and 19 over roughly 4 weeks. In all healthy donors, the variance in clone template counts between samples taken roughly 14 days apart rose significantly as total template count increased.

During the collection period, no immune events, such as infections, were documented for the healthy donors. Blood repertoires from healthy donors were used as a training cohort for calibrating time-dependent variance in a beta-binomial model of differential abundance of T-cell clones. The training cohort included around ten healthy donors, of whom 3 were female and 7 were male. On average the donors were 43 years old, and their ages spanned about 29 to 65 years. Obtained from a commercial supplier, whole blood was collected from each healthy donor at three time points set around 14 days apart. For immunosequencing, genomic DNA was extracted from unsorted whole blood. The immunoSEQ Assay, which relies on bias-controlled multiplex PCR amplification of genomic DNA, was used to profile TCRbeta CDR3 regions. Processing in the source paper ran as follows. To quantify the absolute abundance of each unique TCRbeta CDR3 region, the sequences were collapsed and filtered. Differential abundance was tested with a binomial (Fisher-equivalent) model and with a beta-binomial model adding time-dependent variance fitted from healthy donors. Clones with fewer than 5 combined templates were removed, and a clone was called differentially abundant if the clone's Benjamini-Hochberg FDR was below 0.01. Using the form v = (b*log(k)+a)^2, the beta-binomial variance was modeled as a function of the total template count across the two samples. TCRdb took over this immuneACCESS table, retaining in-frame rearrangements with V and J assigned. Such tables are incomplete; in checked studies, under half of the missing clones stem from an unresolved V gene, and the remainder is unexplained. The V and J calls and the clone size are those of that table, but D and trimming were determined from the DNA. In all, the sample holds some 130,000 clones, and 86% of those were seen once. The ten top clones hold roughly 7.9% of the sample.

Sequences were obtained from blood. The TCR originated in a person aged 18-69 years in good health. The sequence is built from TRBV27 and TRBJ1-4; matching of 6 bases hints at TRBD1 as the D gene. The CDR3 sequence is CASSLRGEDGQSLFF. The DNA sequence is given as TGTGCCAGCAGTTTAAGGGGGGAAGACGGACAGTCACTGTTTTTT.